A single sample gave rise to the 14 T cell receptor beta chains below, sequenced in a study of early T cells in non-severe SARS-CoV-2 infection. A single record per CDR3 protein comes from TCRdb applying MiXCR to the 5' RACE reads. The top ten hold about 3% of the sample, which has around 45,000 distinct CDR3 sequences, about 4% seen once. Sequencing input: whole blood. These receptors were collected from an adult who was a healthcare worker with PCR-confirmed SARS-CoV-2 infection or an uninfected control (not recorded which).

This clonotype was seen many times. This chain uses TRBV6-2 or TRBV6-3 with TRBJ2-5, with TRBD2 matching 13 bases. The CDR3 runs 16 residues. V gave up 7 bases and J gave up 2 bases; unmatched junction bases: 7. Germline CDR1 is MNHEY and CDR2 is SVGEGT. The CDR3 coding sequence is TGTGCCAGCATTCCACCGGGACTAGCGGGACAAGAGACCCAGTACTTC. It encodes CASIPPGLAGQETQYF.

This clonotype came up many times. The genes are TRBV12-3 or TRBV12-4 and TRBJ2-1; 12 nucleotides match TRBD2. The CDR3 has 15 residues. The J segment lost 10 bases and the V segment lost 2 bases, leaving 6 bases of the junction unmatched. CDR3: CASSLWGGLAGEQFF. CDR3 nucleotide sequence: TGTGCCAGCAGTTTATGGGGCGGACTAGCGGGGGAGCAGTTCTTC.

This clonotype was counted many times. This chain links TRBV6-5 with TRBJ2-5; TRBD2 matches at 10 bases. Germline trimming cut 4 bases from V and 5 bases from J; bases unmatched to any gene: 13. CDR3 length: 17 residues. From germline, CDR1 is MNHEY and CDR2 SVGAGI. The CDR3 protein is CASSSGVAGGSGETQYF. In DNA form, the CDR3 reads TGTGCCAGCAGTTCAGGAGTAGCGGGAGGTTCGGGGGAGACCCAGTACTTC.

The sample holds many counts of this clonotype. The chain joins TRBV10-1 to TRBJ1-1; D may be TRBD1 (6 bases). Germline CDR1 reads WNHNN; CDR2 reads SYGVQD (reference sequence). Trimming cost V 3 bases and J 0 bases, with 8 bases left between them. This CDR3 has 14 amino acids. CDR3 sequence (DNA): TGCGCCAGCAGTGACGGGGGGCTGAACACTGAAGCTTTCTTT. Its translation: CASSDGGLNTEAFF.

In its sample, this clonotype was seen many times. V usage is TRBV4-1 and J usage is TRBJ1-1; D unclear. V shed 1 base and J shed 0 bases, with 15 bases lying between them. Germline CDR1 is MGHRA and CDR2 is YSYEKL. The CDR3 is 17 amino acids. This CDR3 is CASSQVQTGPLNTEAFF. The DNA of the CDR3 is TGCGCCAGCAGCCAAGTCCAAACCGGGCCGTTGAACACTGAAGCTTTCTTT.

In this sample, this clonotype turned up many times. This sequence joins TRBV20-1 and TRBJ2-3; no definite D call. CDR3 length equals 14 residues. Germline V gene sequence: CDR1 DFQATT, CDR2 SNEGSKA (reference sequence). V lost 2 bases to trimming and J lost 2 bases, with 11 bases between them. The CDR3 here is CSARYSTSTDTQYF. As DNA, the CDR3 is TGCAGTGCTAGATACTCTACTTCCACAGATACGCAGTATTTT.

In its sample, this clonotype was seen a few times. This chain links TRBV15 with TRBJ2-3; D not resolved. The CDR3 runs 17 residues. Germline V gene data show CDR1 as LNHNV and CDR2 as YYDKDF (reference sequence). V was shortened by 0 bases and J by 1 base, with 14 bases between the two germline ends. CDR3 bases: TGTGCCACCAGCAGAGAAGCCAGGCCGAGCGGCACAGATACGCAGTATTTT. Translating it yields CATSREARPSGTDTQYF.

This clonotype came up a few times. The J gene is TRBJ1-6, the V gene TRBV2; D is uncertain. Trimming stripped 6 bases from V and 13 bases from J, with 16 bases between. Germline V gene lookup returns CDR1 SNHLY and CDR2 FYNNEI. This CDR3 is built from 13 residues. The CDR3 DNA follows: TGTGCCAGCAGCCCCAGAGCCTCCCCCCCCCTCCACTTT. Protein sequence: CASSPRASPPLHF.

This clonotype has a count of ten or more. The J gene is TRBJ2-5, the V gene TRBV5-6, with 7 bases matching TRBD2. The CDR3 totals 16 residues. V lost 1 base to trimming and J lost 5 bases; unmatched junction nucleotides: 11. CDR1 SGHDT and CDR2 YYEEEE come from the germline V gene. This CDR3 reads CASSLNRGDDMETQYF. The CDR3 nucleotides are TGTGCCAGCAGCTTGAACCGGGGGGACGATATGGAGACCCAGTACTTC. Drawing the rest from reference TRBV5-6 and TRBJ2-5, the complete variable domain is DAGVTQSPTHLIKTRGQQVTLRCSPKSGHDTVSWYQQALGQGPQFIFQYYEEEERQRGNFPDRFSGHQFPNYSSELNVNALLLGDSALYLCASSLNRGDDMETQYFGPGTRLLVL.

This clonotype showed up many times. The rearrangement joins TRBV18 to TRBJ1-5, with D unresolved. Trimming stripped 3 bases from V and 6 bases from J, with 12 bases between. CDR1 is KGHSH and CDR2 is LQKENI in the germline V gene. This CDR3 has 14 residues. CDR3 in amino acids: CASSPGESGQPQHF. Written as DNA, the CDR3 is TGTGCCAGCTCACCCGGGGAATCAGGTCAGCCCCAGCATTTT.

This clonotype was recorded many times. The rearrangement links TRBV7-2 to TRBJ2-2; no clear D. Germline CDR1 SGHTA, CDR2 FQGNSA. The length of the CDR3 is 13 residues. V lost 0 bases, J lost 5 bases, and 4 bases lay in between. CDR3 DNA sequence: TGTGCCAGCAGCTTAGCCCTAACCGGGGAGCTGTTTTTT. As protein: CASSLALTGELFF.

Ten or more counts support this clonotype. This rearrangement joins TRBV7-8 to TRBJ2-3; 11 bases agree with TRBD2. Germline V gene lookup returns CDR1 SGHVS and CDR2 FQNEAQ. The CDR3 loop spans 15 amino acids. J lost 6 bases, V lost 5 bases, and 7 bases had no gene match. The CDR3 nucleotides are TGTGCCAGCAGCGTGACTAGCGGGGCGGTGGATACGCAGTATTTT. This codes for CASSVTSGAVDTQYF.

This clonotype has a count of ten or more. The CDR3: CASSLVTLSYEQYF. The CDR3 DNA is TGTGCCAGCAGCTTAGTGACCCTCTCCTACGAGCAGTACTTC. The chain joins TRBV7-9 to TRBJ2-7; unclear D gene. The germline V gene has CDR1 SEHNR and CDR2 FQNEAQ (reference sequence). V was trimmed by 1 base and J by 0 bases, leaving 7 bases between them. The CDR3 covers 14 residues.

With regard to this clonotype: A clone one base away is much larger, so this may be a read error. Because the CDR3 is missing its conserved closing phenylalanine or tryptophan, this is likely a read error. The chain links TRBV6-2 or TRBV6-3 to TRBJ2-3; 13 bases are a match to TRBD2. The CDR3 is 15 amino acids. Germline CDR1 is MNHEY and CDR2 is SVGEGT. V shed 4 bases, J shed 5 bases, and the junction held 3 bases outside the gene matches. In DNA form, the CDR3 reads TGTGCCAGCAGTTTCGGACTAGCGGGGGTAGATACGCAGTATCTT. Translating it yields CASSFGLAGVDTQYL.